This T cell receptor (beta chain) originates from a study of immune heterogeneity within non-small cell lung tumors. Study-level information: Tumor histology was classified as squamous cell carcinoma in a few cases, non-squamous carcinoma in fewer than 12 and not otherwise specified in 1. Study outcomes and limitations: Local T-cell clonality tracked local tumor mutational burden, showing a moderate yet significant relationship (R about 0.34). Identical dominant CDR3 beta clonotypes recurred across a patient's tumor sites, together with site-unique high-frequency clones.

This clonotype qualifies as medium-sized. Its specificity is not known. Multiplex PCR amplified TCR beta CDR3 with 32 V and 13 J primers. A single record per CDR3 protein comes from TCRdb applying MiXCR to the multiplex PCR reads. The table shows roughly 3,900 distinct CDR3 sequences, with 25% to 35% occurring only once. Germline V gene sequence: CDR1 SGHKS, CDR2 YYEKEE (reference sequence). This CDR3 is 14 amino acids long. The J segment lost 6 bases and the V segment lost 3 bases, leaving 2 bases of the junction unmatched. Template material comprised bulk tumor genomic DNA at 550 to 650 ng per sample. In surgery, several biopsies were collected from each primary tumor at widely spaced sites. Each patient presented with untreated, newly diagnosed non-small cell lung cancer and received curative surgery. Newly diagnosed non-small cell lung cancer patients undergoing curative-intent surgery served as donors.

Sequenced: lung tumor tissue. This sequence was found in a man between 60 and 75 years old with non-small cell lung cancer. The chain carries TRBV5-5 and TRBJ2-7; TRBD2 matches 14 bases. In nucleotides, the CDR3 is TGTGCCAGCAGCTCGACTAGCGGGAGGGGCGAGCAGTACTTC. It translates to CASSSTSGRGEQYF. Combining the CDR3 with reference TRBV5-5 and TRBJ2-7 gives the whole variable domain DAGVTQSPTHLIKTRGQQVTLRCSPISGHKSVSWYQQVLGQGPQFIFQYYEKEERGRGNFPDRFSARQFPNYSSELNVNALLLGDSALYLCASSSTSGRGEQYFGPGTRLTVT.